The 11 T cell receptor beta chains listed next were all sequenced from one sample in a study of spatial heterogeneity in lung cancer. Time point specified: blood at routine non-recurrence follow-up after resection. Via MiXCR, TCRdb re-called the 5' RACE reads, giving one row per CDR3 protein. The data show roughly 15,000 distinct CDR3 sequences, with approximately 19% seen just once and roughly 6.5% held by the top ten. The specimen was PBMCs, collected at follow-up. These receptors were taken from a male donor with early-stage non-small cell lung cancer.

The chain is built from TRBV27 and TRBJ2-7, with D possibly matching TRBD2 (6 bases). The CDR3 spans 17 residues. Germline V lookup: CDR1 MNHEY, CDR2 SMNVEV (reference sequence). V was clipped by 5 bases and J by 0 bases, with 20 bases between them. CDR3: CASSVRSGTWSSYEQYF. The CDR3, as DNA: TGTGCCAGCAGTGTAAGATCCGGGACTTGGAGCTCCTACGAGCAGTACTTC.

This clonotype was observed many times. The chain couples TRBV4-1 to TRBJ2-6, with TRBD1 matching 7 bases. The CDR3 is 17 residues long. Germline values: CDR1 MGHRA, CDR2 YSYEKL. V gave up 2 bases and J gave up 0 bases; unmatched junction bases: 4. This CDR3 is CASSQRQGRSGANVLTF. The CDR3 bases are TGCGCCAGCAGCCAAAGACAGGGCCGCTCTGGGGCCAACGTCCTGACTTTC.

This clonotype was recorded a few times. The V call is TRBV29-1, the J call TRBJ2-7; D gene unclear. The V gene lost 7 bases and the J gene lost 3 bases, with 7 bases spanning the gap. The germline V gene has CDR1 SQVTM and CDR2 ANQGSEA. The CDR3 has 10 residues. The CDR3 loop reads CSAMDYEQYF. CDR3 in DNA: TGCAGCGCCATGGACTACGAGCAGTACTTC.

This clonotype has just one count. The chain couples TRBV6-2 or TRBV6-3 to TRBJ1-2, with D unclear. Germline V gives CDR1 MNHEY, CDR2 SVGEGT. Trimming shortened V by 1 base and J by 5 bases, and 8 bases separated the two germline ends. The CDR3 runs to 13 residues. This CDR3 is CASSYLAVYGYTF. In DNA, the CDR3 is TGTGCCAGCAGTTACTTGGCAGTGTATGGCTACACCTTC.

J is TRBJ1-4 and V is TRBV27; 10 nucleotides agree with TRBD1. The ends lost 6 bases at V and 8 bases at J; junction bases unmatched: 6. CDR3 length: 14 residues. The germline V gene has CDR1 MNHEY and CDR2 SMNVEV (reference sequence). CDR3 nucleotide sequence: TGTGCCAGCAGGCTGACAGGGGGCGTCGAAAAACTGTTTTTT. Amino acid sequence: CASRLTGGVEKLFF.

The CDR3 loop reads CASQNGQLGNTIYF. The CDR3 nucleotides are TGTGCCAGTCAAAACGGGCAGCTTGGAAACACCATATATTTT. The rearrangement joins TRBV19 to TRBJ1-3; D ambiguous. The germline gives CDR1 LNHDA, CDR2 SQIVND (reference sequence). The CDR3 extends over 14 amino acids. The V end was cut by 8 bases, the J end by 3 bases, with 14 bases between.

This clonotype was found many times. The chain uses TRBV20-1 and TRBJ1-5; D gene unclear. Per germline, CDR1 DFQATT and CDR2 SNEGSKA (reference sequence). V was pared by 6 bases and J by 0 bases, with 12 bases between. The CDR3 totals 14 residues. The DNA for the CDR3 is TGCAGTGCAGAAGACTTAAATAGCAATCAGCCCCAGCATTTT. This codes for CSAEDLNSNQPQHF.

This clonotype was seen at least ten times. The CDR3 reads CSAIGTQAYNEQFF. The DNA for the CDR3 is TGCAGTGCTATCGGGACCCAAGCCTACAATGAGCAGTTCTTC. This chain joins TRBV20-1 and TRBJ2-1; D is possibly TRBD1 or TRBD2 (5 bases each). V was clipped by 4 bases and J by 2 bases, with 12 bases between them. The germline CDR1 and CDR2 sequences are DFQATT and SNEGSKA (reference sequence). The CDR3 spans 14 residues.

This clonotype occurred a few times. CDR3 sequence: CASSPLEDRNHYTF. The CDR3 region has the DNA TGTGCCAGCTCACCTTTGGAGGACAGGAATCACTACACCTTC. The V and J genes are TRBV18 and TRBJ1-2; 7 nucleotides align to TRBD1. Germline assignment: CDR1 KGHSH and CDR2 LQKENI. This CDR3 has 14 residues. With 3 bases clipped from V and 10 bases from J, the junction kept 11 bases outside the gene matches.

This clonotype was observed a few times. J is TRBJ2-1 and V is TRBV5-1; D gene ambiguous. Trimming removed 2 bases at V and 4 bases at J, with 16 bases between. The CDR3 contains 16 residues. The germline gives CDR1 SGHRS, CDR2 YFSETQ. The CDR3 is CASSLSGSRPYNEQFF. The CDR3 coding sequence is TGCGCCAGCAGCTTAAGTGGGTCCCGCCCTTACAATGAGCAGTTCTTC. Supplemented by reference TRBV5-1 and TRBJ2-1, the full variable domain reads KAGVTQTPRYLIKTRGQQVTLSCSPISGHRSVSWYQQTPGQGLQFLFEYFSETQRNKGNFPGRFSGRQFSNSRSEMNVSTLELGDSALYLCASSLSGSRPYNEQFFGPGTRLTVL.

This clonotype was detected only once. The chain joins TRBV10-3 to TRBJ1-2; possibly TRBD1 for D (5 bases). Trimming pared 6 bases from V and 3 bases from J, leaving 11 bases between. The CDR3 sequence is 13 residues long. The germline V gene has CDR1 ENHRY and CDR2 SYGVKD. CDR3: CAIRSRDDYGYTF. CDR3 nucleotides: TGTGCCATCAGGTCGAGGGACGACTATGGCTACACCTTC.